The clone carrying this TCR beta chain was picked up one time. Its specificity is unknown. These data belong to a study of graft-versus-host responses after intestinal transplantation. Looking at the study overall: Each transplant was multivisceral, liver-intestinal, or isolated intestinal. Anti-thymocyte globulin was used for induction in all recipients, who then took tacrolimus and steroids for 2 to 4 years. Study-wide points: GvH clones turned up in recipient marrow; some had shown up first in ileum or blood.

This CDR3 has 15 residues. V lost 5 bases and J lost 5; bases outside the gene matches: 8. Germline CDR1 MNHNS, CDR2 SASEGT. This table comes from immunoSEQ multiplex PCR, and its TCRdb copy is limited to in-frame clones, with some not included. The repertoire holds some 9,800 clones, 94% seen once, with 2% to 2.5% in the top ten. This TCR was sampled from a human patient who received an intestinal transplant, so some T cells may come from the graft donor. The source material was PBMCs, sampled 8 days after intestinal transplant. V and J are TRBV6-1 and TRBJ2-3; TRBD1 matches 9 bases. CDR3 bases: TGTGCCAGCAGTCGGACAGGGGAGGAAGGAGATACGCAGTATTTT. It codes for CASSRTGEEGDTQYF.